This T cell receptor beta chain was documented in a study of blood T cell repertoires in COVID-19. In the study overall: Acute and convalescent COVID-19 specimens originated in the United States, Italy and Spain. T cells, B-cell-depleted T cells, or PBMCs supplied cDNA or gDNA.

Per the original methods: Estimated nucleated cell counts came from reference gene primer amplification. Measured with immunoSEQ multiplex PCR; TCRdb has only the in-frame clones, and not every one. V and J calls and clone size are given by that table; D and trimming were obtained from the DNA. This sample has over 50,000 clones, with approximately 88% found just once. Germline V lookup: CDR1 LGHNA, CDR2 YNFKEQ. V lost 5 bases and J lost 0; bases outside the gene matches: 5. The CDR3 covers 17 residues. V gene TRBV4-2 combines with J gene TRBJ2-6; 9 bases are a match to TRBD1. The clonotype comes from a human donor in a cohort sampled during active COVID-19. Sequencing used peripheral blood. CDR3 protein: CASSGQGRISGANVLTF. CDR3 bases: TGTGCCAGCAGCGGACAGGGGAGAATCTCTGGGGCCAACGTCCTGACTTTC.